This T cell receptor (beta chain) is drawn from a study of T-cell memory formation after mild COVID-19. Study details: TCR clusters were mostly donor specific. Study-level results: Pre-infection memory contained some responding clones, which suggested that cross-reactive memory had joined. Those CD4+ clones that contracted were mainly in CM and EM (CD8+ ones in EMRA).

TCRdb redid the calling of the 5' RACE reads with MiXCR, one entry per CDR3 protein. The sample includes hundreds of thousands of distinct CDR3 sequences, 25% seen only once; the top ten take approximately 12%. Trimming stripped 0 bases from V and 2 bases from J, with 11 bases between. CDR1 is DFQATT, CDR2 SNEGSKA, per germline (reference sequence). CDR3 length: 14 residues. For this clonotype: Its antigen is as yet unknown.

What was sequenced was PBMCs or a T cell subset sorted from them (not recorded which). This TCR came from an adult woman who had mild COVID-19 (a few samples of this study predate the infection). Cell type and time point are not known. The gene calls are TRBV20-1 and TRBJ2-7, with D perhaps matching TRBD2 (6 bases). Written as DNA, the CDR3 is TGCAGTGCTAGAGAACGGGACTCGGCCTACGAGCAGTACTTC. Its translation: CSARERDSAYEQYF.